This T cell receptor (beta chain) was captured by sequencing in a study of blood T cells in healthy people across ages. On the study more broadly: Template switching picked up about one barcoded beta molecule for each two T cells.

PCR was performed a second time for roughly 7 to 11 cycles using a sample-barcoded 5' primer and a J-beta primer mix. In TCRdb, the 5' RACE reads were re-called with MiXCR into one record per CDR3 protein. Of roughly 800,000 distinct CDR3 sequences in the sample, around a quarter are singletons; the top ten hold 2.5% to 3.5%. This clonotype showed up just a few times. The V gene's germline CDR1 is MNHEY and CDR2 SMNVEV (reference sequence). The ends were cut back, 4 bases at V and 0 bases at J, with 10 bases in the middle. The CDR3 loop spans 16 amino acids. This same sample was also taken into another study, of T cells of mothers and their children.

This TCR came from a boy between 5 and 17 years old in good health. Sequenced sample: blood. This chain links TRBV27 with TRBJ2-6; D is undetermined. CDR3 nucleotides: TGTGCCAGCAGTTCGGACGGAAGCTCTGGGGCCAACGTCCTGACTTTC. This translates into CASSSDGSSGANVLTF.